Following are 8 T cell receptor beta chains from one sample sequenced in a study of blood T cell repertoires in COVID-19. This table comes from immunoSEQ multiplex PCR, and its TCRdb copy is limited to in-frame clones, with some not included. The sample has about 200,000 clones, about 77% seen once. Sequencing used peripheral blood. The origin of the receptors is a woman over 75 with active or convalescent COVID-19.

The chain uses TRBV27 and TRBJ2-3, with 7 bases aligning to TRBD1. Per the germline V gene, CDR1 is MNHEY and CDR2 is SMNVEV (reference sequence). V lost 0 bases, J lost 0 bases, and 9 bases stayed unmatched. CDR3 size: 18 residues. CDR3 in amino acids: CASSLSPRGWSSTDTQYF. The CDR3 nucleotides are TGTGCCAGCAGTTTATCGCCCAGGGGGTGGTCTAGCACAGATACGCAGTATTTT.

This chain uses TRBV29-1 with TRBJ1-1; D not resolved. Germline values: CDR1 SQVTM, CDR2 ANQGSEA. Trimming removed 5 bases from V and 1 base from J, with 11 bases in between. The CDR3 length is 13 residues. CDR3 bases: TGCAGCGTTTTCGGAGGCGAGAACACTGAAGCTTTCTTT. The encoded protein is CSVFGGENTEAFF.

This clone showed up just once. The chain links TRBV7-2 to TRBJ2-5; 7 nucleotides agree with TRBD2. The CDR3 extends over 15 amino acids. The ends lost 2 bases at V and 5 bases at J; junction bases unmatched: 8. The germline V gene has CDR1 SGHTA and CDR2 FQGNSA. This CDR3 reads CASSLRGAGTETQYF. For the CDR3, the DNA is TGTGCCAGCAGCTTACGGGGAGCGGGGACGGAGACCCAGTACTTC.

The V gene is TRBV27, the J gene TRBJ1-3; possibly TRBD1 for D (5 bases). Per the germline V gene, CDR1 is MNHEY and CDR2 is SMNVEV (reference sequence). V was pared by 6 bases and J by 3 bases, with 18 bases between. The CDR3 has 16 amino acids. This CDR3 is CASSRLTTRGGNTIYF. In DNA, the CDR3 is TGTGCCAGCAGCAGGTTAACCACAAGGGGTGGAAACACCATATATTTT.

The V gene is TRBV3-1 (or the pseudogene TRBV3-2), the J gene TRBJ2-2; D perhaps matches TRBD2 (6 bases). The CDR3 has 15 residues. V was cut by 1 base and J by 5 bases, with 11 bases left in between. Germline loops: CDR1 LGHDT, CDR2 YNNKEL (reference sequence). The CDR3 spells CASSQVRDRTGELFF. The CDR3 nucleotides are TGTGCCAGCAGCCAAGTGCGGGACCGGACCGGGGAGCTGTTTTTT.

V and J are TRBV5-4 and TRBJ1-1, with D tentatively TRBD1 (5 bases). The length of the CDR3 is 15 residues. In germline, CDR1 is SGHNT, CDR2 YYREEE (reference sequence). V lost 0 bases and J 1 base, leaving 10 bases between the germline ends. CDR3 sequence: CASSLAGGANTEAFF. CDR3 nucleotides: TGTGCCAGCAGCTTGGCCGGTGGGGCGAACACTGAAGCTTTCTTT.

The chain carries TRBV10-1 and TRBJ2-7, with 8 bases that match TRBD1. J gave up 7 bases and V 2 bases, and 13 bases lay outside the gene matches. Germline V lookup: CDR1 WNHNN, CDR2 SYGVQD (reference sequence). The CDR3 loop spans 16 amino acids. This chain's CDR3 is CASSEVPLAGGREQYF. The CDR3 coding sequence is TGCGCCAGCAGTGAGGTTCCCCTGGCAGGGGGCAGGGAGCAGTACTTC.

This clone appeared a few times. The genes are TRBV9 and TRBJ2-7, with 10 bases lining up with TRBD1. This CDR3 contains 13 residues. V dropped 3 bases and J dropped 6; count of bases not matched to a gene: 3. Germline V gene lookup returns CDR1 SGDLS and CDR2 YYNGEE. DNA for the CDR3: TGTGCCAGCAGCGCTGGGACAGGGGTCGAGCAGTACTTC. This translates into CASSAGTGVEQYF.